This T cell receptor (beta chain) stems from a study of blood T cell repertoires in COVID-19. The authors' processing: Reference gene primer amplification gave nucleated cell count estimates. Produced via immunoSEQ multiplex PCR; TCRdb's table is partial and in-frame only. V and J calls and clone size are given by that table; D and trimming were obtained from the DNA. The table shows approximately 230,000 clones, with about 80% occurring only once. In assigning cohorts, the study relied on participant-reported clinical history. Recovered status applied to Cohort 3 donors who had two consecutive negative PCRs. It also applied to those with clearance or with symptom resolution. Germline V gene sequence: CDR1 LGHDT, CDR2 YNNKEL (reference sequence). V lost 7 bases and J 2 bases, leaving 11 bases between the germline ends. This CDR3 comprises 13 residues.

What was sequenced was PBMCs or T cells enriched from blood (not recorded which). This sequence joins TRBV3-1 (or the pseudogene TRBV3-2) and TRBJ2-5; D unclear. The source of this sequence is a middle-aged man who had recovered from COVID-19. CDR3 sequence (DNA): TGTGCCAGCAACCCGACCGGGCAAGAGACCCAGTACTTC. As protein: CASNPTGQETQYF.